Included here is one TCR beta chain sequence, with context. This clone was recorded a few times. This receptor's antigen is unknown. Qualities for individual bases were not recorded, and no much larger clone is one base off. The germline V gene encodes CDR1 SGDLS and CDR2 YYNGEE. Including cysteine and phenylalanine, the CDR3 has 14 amino acids. Only the CDR3 portion is preserved as DNA: 42 bases, with reading frame beginning at the first base. The V and J ends are trimmed by 7 bases and 1 base, leaving 14 bases between them. These data are taken from a study of cytomegalovirus exposure and HLA in healthy donors (dated by TCRdb to 2017 to 2019). For the study in its entirety: According to an earlier analysis of a few hundred of the donors, some 170 million T cells yielded 117 million unique TCR beta sequences and 250 to 350 Gb of sequence data. About 280 gigabases of sequencing data and about 92 million unique TCR sequences made up an early release that covered under 750 HLA-typed donors. Among the approximately 400 genotyped donors, roughly 80% belonged to the genetic ancestry cluster associated with self-reported Caucasian donors. The study was designed to test whether signatures of past pathogen exposure could be identified by cataloging public T cell receptors. The T cell repertoires of under 700 subjects were profiled by immunosequencing and related to cytomegalovirus serostatus. Along with the 666-subject first cohort, a separate validation cohort of over a hundred different subjects was used. To predict cytomegalovirus infection status, the study combined high-throughput TCR immunosequencing, statistical association of individual TCRs with disease status, and machine learning. To study patterns of TCR occurrence, a later analysis re-analyzed previously published TCR beta repertoires from hundreds of donors and added high-resolution HLA genotyping. Rather than drawing on any new phenotypic data, the later analysis identified candidate immune exposures from TCR beta sequences and the way those sequences occurred across donors. An earlier analysis of fewer than 700 of the donors applied high-throughput TCR beta sequencing to assess whether each TCR beta V gene segment acted as functional or pseudogenic. Alongside the repertoire data, information on donor age, sex, ethnicity and CMV serostatus was compiled. A later genetic analysis used genome-wide SNP genotypes for about 60% of the roughly 700 donors, treating that subset as a discovery cohort. Every repertoire in the discovery cohort had been generated on one and the same sequencing platform. Both class I and class II loci were covered by HLA typing, at four-digit resolution. The number of donors typed differed by locus, with roughly 629-640 for A, B, C, DRB1 and DQB1, roughly 520 for DQA1, nearly 610 for DPA1, and 450 to 480 for DPB1. A few DR-DQ haplotypes were treated as single units for association and clustering because of strong linkage in the cohort. On average, over 200,000 unique TCR beta nucleotide sequences were sequenced per donor among a few hundred genotyped donors of the cohort, with about 17% of those sequences being non-productive. The full study reports these points: Presence/absence analyses assumed roughly uniform sequencing depth across donors, an assumption that may not hold. Immune exposure information for the cohort was limited to CMV serostatus. While some public TCRs were present in many individuals, most TCR sequences turned up only very rarely across donors. Specific HLA alleles were associated with 16,951 TCR beta sequences at a false discovery rate of 0.05 in a later analysis. A later analysis reported that several top co-occurrence clusters appeared linked to parvovirus B19, influenza, CMV and Epstein-Barr virus. Because counts were too low, roughly 18 rarely observed V segments, including chromosome 9 orphons, were left out of the earlier analysis of approximately 580 of the donors. A later analysis found that TCR association rates varied across HLA loci, with DRB1 alleles showing the most associated TCRs and HLA-C alleles the fewest. Because HLA typing was unavailable for some donors at each locus, only the typed subset was used in association tests. Most CMV-associated TCR beta chains appeared to be HLA-restricted in a later analysis, and the HLA associations seemed to be driven largely by CMV exposure. In vitro tests confirmed that three of the cytomegalovirus-associated TCR beta chains recognize cytomegalovirus antigens. V-gene and J-gene trimming of TCR beta chains was associated with a missense DCLRE1C variant in a later genetic analysis, and the association was replicated in an independent cohort. Linkage disequilibrium might explain the correlated functional status among segregating V segments, but an unknown experimental factor could not be excluded. The study gave a list of some 150 TCR beta chains associated with cytomegalovirus. When HLA alleles, especially DR and DQ, strongly co-occurred, attributing TCR associations to individual alleles was difficult. According to a later genetic analysis, donors in an Asian-associated ancestry cluster had fewer N-insertions in productive TCRs than the approximately 630-donor mean. A further reported finding was that TCR beta sequences accurately predicted the HLA-A and HLA-B alleles for most subjects in the first cohort. Compared with equally common non-associated chains, HLA-associated TCR beta chains in a later analysis were more clonally expanded and had lower generation probabilities. An earlier analysis of around 500 of the donors showed that most TCR beta V segments appeared in productive rearrangements either about 87% or about 30% of the time, which broadly matched IMGT annotations. In this cohort, only TCR beta chains were sequenced, and detectable features were limited by the absence of alpha or paired-chain data. A cluster of highly shared sequence variants was judged likely to be a technical artifact of the sequencing pipeline. In both the original and validation cohorts, the classifier was reported to diagnose cytomegalovirus status with high specificity and sensitivity. The authors suggested that the approach could potentially be extended to other disease states and immunological phenotypes. Some IMGT-functional V segments, including TRBV6-2 and TRBV6-3, could not be distinguished by the 87-base-pair reads and were therefore excluded.

Receptor amplification or capture employed the immunoSEQ multiplex PCR assay. For the multiplex PCR, a mixture combining 60 forward primers for TCR Vbeta segments and 13 reverse primers for TCR Jbeta segments was used. Amplification of the CDR3 region of rearranged TCR beta genes was performed with a multiplex PCR assay on genomic DNA. Amplified TCR beta libraries were sequenced as 87-base-pair reads on the Illumina HiSeq System. Per the authors' processing: Across the roughly 700 repertoires, a later analysis counted 78 million or so unique TCR beta chains, about 10 million of which were shared by at least two donors. Raw reads were error-corrected and collapsed into unique sequences by a nearest-neighbor algorithm in which closely related sequences were merged to remove PCR and sequencing errors. To assign V, D and J gene segments, CDR3 sequences were aligned to IMGT reference sequences. For a sequence to be retained, a match of at least six nucleotides was required to both a V gene segment and a J gene segment. A rearrangement counted as productive if the CDR3 had no stop codons and remained in frame with V and J, and every other rearrangement counted as non-productive. CDR3 was defined according to IMGT convention as the region running from the second conserved V-encoded cysteine to the conserved J-encoded phenylalanine. Sequences without an unambiguous match to a single V gene segment were excluded from the earlier analysis of about 640 of the donors. In an earlier analysis of some 590 of the donors, a V segment was called functional when productive rearrangements were above 56.7%, and segregating when the standard deviation between donors exceeded 5%. To diagnose cytomegalovirus status from the catalog of TCR beta chain sequences, a statistical classification framework was built. V and J gene assignment, in a later analysis, came from comparing TCR nucleotide sequences with IMGT/GENE-DB human TR gene sequences. The TCRdist pipeline was used in a later analysis to assign CDR3 sequences and most-parsimonious VDJ recombination scenarios. In a later analysis, each TCR beta chain was defined by its CDR3 amino acid sequence together with its V-gene family, and reads without a unique V-gene family were excluded. A later analysis removed 592 highly shared, low-generation-probability nucleotide sequences to deal with suspected cross-contamination and a sequencing artifact. In a later analysis, a clonal expansion index for each public chain was calculated from normalized within-repertoire ranks of inferred template counts. Generation probabilities in a later analysis came from a VDJ recombination model fitted to out-of-frame rearrangements, and those results were checked against IGoR. In a later analysis, TCR-TCR, TCR-HLA and TCR-CMV co-occurrence was scored with hypergeometric tests, and a repertoire-size bias correction was applied to TCR pairs. In a later analysis, false discovery rates were estimated by permuting HLA or CMV assignments 20 times. A later analysis grouped co-occurring TCRs with DBSCAN, adding TCRdist sequence similarity when clustering within HLA-allele-positive subsets. Co-occurrence clustering excluded repertoires with fewer than 30,000 or more than 120,000 public chains, plus five with anomalous nucleotide sharing. Sourced from immuneACCESS, this table was stored by TCRdb with only in-frame sequences that have V and J called. A share of the clones is absent; for the studies checked, an unresolved V gene accounts for under half, and the remainder has no known explanation. The D gene and trimming were derived from the DNA, and the V and J assignments and clone size from that table. This sample lists 150,000 to 180,000 clones; approximately 74% were detected once. In total, the top ten clones hold 2.8% of the sample.

The cohort was made up of 500 to 850 healthy bone marrow donors. All cohort members were sampled while nominally healthy, although unrecorded immune exposures were likely present. The donor was CMV seronegative and belonged to the group of 352 seronegative cohort members. Each donor provided a peripheral blood sample, and peripheral blood mononuclear cells were used for TCR beta sequencing. The Qiagen DNeasy Blood Extraction Kit was used to extract genomic DNA from the blood cell samples. The origin of this receptor is a man aged 18 to 30 in good health and CMV-seronegative. The receptor chain draws on TRBV9 and TRBJ2-5; the D gene is perhaps TRBD1, on 5 matching bases. The sample was PBMCs. The DNA is as follows: TGTGCCAGCTCCCCTCGGCAGGGCCAAGAGACCCAGTACTTC. Its product reads: CASSPRQGQETQYF.